Given below is one T cell receptor (beta chain) in context. No antigen is known for it. No qualities accompany the bases; no much larger clone lies one base away. This sample's treatment or condition label indicates: allogeneic hematopoietic cell transplantation with graft depleted of TCRalphabeta T cells and CD19 B cells. The transplant recipients were children given TCRalphabeta/CD19-depleted allogeneic hematopoietic cell grafts. This sample was taken from a study of T-cell reconstitution after alpha-beta-depleted transplantation in children (dated by TCRdb to 2016 to 2017). General notes on the study: Using TCR repertoire profiling, the study quantitatively followed how T-cell immune reconstitution unfolded in children after TCRalphabeta/CD19-depleted allogeneic hematopoietic cell transplantation.

The receptor library was made with PCR. Sequencing relied on an Illumina HiSeq 2500. To normalize quantification of the TCRbeta repertoire, the TCR libraries were built with molecular barcoding that relied on unique molecular identifiers. The public reads were quality trimmed at Q25 with fastp and then assembled into clones with MiXCR by TCRdb, keeping productive beta chains. Each CDR3 protein gets just one entry, which takes the most common genes and DNA from the rows behind it. The sample yields fewer than 700,000 distinct CDR3 sequences; 13% were counted once. About 2.2% of the sample goes to the ten largest clones. As encoded in the germline V gene, CDR1 is ENHRY while CDR2 is SYGVKD. Measured from the cysteine to the phenylalanine, the CDR3 is 14 residues long. Only CDR3 DNA is held: 42 bases, read in frame from base 1. Trimmed from V: 0 bases; trimmed from J: 6 bases; junction bases lacking a gene match: 5.

Summary of the overall study and its limitations: Apparently early alphabetaT-cell count recovery about two months after transplant reportedly relied on only several hundred rapidly expanded clones derived from non-depleted graft cells. The frequencies of hyperexpanded clones fell over the following months, and after one year, T-cell counts and TCRbeta diversity were mostly attributed to newly produced T cells. The high TCRbeta diversity at day 60 in some patients was ascribed to recipient T cells and intrathymic progenitors that had survived conditioning.

The sequence derives from a male patient younger than 18 who had a stem cell transplant for acute myeloid leukemia, so the T cells may come from the graft donor. The chain links TRBV10-3 with TRBJ2-7, with 7 bases in between that match TRBD1. The material was PBMCs, mostly from graft donor cells, obtained 360 days after TCRalphabeta/CD19-depleted stem cell transplant. The bases read TGTGCCATCAGTGAGTCGAGAGGGGGCTCCGAGCAGTACTTC. It specifies CAISESRGGSEQYF.